A single T cell receptor (beta chain) is shown here with its context. This CDR3 has 15 amino acids. Germline CDR1 LGHDT, CDR2 YNNKEL (reference sequence). Trimming stripped 1 base from V and 6 bases from J, with 13 bases between. The source of the sample is a study of blood T cell repertoires in COVID-19. The data were produced by immunoSEQ multiplex PCR, yet TCRdb's version contains in-frame clones alone and is incomplete. The sample holds some 150,000 clones, 80% to 90% seen once. The sample taken for sequencing was PBMCs or T cells enriched from blood (not recorded which). This TCR came from a woman aged 45-59 years in a cohort exposed to, infected with or recovered from COVID-19 (not recorded which). The chain is built from TRBV3-1 (or the pseudogene TRBV3-2) and TRBJ2-1; a possible D gene is TRBD2 (5 bases). The CDR3 region is CASSQVTGFANEQFF. The DNA of the CDR3 is TGTGCCAGCAGCCAAGTTACGGGGTTTGCCAATGAGCAGTTCTTC.